This entry features one TCR beta chain sequence. The antigen is unknown. The entry originates in a study of shared clonotypes between healthy human individuals. Study outcomes and limitations: Across subsets, estimated richness was generally greater for naive than for memory populations. Incomplete sequencing of sorted subsets was indicated by rarefaction despite large depth.

Genomic DNA belonging to each subset was distributed in equal measure over several immunoSEQ plates. Libraries were prepared by immunoSEQ multiplex PCR; TCRdb keeps only in-frame clonotypes and omits some of them. The data contain about 1 million clones, around four fifths of them seen just once; the ten biggest clones take up 1.4% to 1.5%. Deletions cut 0 bases from V and 4 bases from J, with 19 bases between. Germline assignment: CDR1 SGHTS and CDR2 YDEGEE. The CDR3 totals 17 residues. The J gene is TRBJ1-2, the V gene TRBV5-8, with TRBD1 as a possible D gene (5 bases). Sequencing used memory CD4+ T cells sorted from blood. Sample subset: CD45RA-negative fraction. The receptor was isolated from a man in his late teens or twenties in good health. DNA of the CDR3: TGTGCCAGCAGCTTGGTAGGAGGGGTCGAACTTCGCTATGGCTACACCTTC. Translating it yields CASSLVGGVELRYGYTF.